What follows are 14 T cell receptor beta chains derived from one specimen sequenced in a study of blood T cells in healthy people across ages. The second PCR ran 7 to 11 cycles with a sample-barcoded 5' primer and J-beta primers. A single record per CDR3 protein comes from TCRdb applying MiXCR to the 5' RACE reads. The table lists some 1,800,000 distinct CDR3 sequences, 39% of them singletons, with about 23% in the top ten. The sequenced sample was blood. Every receptor here comes from a human donor in good health.

This clonotype is a singleton in its sample. The chain has TRBV4-3 and TRBJ2-5, with a possible D match to TRBD1 (6 bases). V was clipped by 3 bases and J by 11 bases, with 19 bases between them. Per germline, CDR1 LGHNA and CDR2 YSLEER. The CDR3 runs 14 residues. The CDR3 nucleotides are TGCGCCAGCAGCCAGGCTCTACAGGGATTGGGGCAGTACTTC. Amino acids: CASSQALQGLGQYF.

V is TRBV20-1 and J is TRBJ2-7; tentative D call: TRBD1 (5 bases). V was pared by 1 base and J by 4 bases, with 11 bases between. The CDR3 covers 13 residues. Germline loops: CDR1 DFQATT, CDR2 SNEGSKA (reference sequence). The CDR3 sequence is CSARARVHYEQYF. CDR3 bases: TGCAGTGCTAGAGCCAGGGTACATTACGAGCAGTACTTC.

There are a few counts of this clonotype. The chain recombines TRBV15 with TRBJ1-4; D is unclear. The CDR3 spans 13 residues. The V end lost 1 base, the J end lost 9 bases, and 9 bases lay between the germline ends. CDR1 and CDR2 from the germline V gene are LNHNV and YYDKDF (reference sequence). CDR3 coding DNA: TGTGCCACCAGCAGAGGATCAGGTCAAAAACTGTTTTTT. This codes for CATSRGSGQKLFF.

Details on this clonotype: A much larger clone differs from this one at a single base, so this may be a read error. The rearrangement links TRBV29-1 to TRBJ2-5; 8 bases align to TRBD1. The J call is doubtful: the DNA matches TRBJ2-7 better. Germline-derived CDR1 and CDR2 are SQVTM and ANQGSEA. The CDR3 loop spans 15 amino acids. The CDR3 loop is CSVLDRDRPIDEQYF. The CDR3 DNA is TGCAGCGTCTTAGACCGGGACAGGCCCATTGACGAGCAGTACTTC.

The rearrangement joins TRBV7-9 to TRBJ2-1; D is unclear. V lost 0 bases, J lost 10 bases, and 10 bases lay in between. Germline values: CDR1 SEHNR, CDR2 FQNEAQ (reference sequence). The CDR3 is made up of 13 amino acids. CDR3 sequence (DNA): TGTGCCAGCAGCTTAGCGGCTGCAGAAGAGCAGTTCTTC. This encodes CASSLAAAEEQFF.

A few counts support this clonotype. The V call is TRBV7-3, the J call TRBJ2-1; 7 bases fit TRBD2. Germline CDR1 and CDR2: SGHTA and FQGTGA. After removal of 2 bases from V and 4 bases from J, the junction contained 5 bases not matched to a gene. The CDR3 length is 15 residues. The CDR3 protein is CASSLDLAVYNEQFF. DNA for the CDR3: TGTGCCAGCAGCTTAGATCTAGCGGTATACAATGAGCAGTTCTTC.

CDR3 amino acids: CASSKPGLAGYNEQFF. The CDR3 DNA is TGTGCCAGCAGCAAACCGGGACTAGCGGGTTACAATGAGCAGTTCTTC. The chain employs TRBV21-1 and TRBJ2-1; TRBD2, as called in the table, went unchecked against the DNA. TRBV21-1 is a recognized pseudogene. The length of the CDR3 is 16 residues.

This clonotype was seen more than once but under ten times. The chain couples TRBV6-2 or TRBV6-3 to TRBJ2-7; TRBD1 matches 7 bases. The CDR3 spans 15 residues. Germline V lookup: CDR1 MNHEY, CDR2 SVGEGT. The V gene end was trimmed by 2 bases and the J gene end by 3 bases; junction bases not matched to a gene: 7. The chain's CDR3 is CASSYVGGRSYEQYF. CDR3 DNA: TGTGCCAGCAGTTACGTAGGGGGCCGTAGCTACGAGCAGTACTTC.

The rearrangement links TRBV20-1 to TRBJ2-5; TRBD2 matches 13 bases. CDR1 and CDR2 (germline): DFQATT, SNEGSKA (reference sequence). This CDR3 is built from 14 residues. The V segment lost 5 bases and the J segment 3 bases; nucleotides outside the gene matches: 3. The CDR3 DNA reads TGCAGTGCTCCCGGACTAGCGGGGGAAGAGACCCAGTACTTC. This codes for CSAPGLAGEETQYF.

CDR3 protein: CSASHVGFYGYTF. In nucleotides, the CDR3 is TGCAGTGCTAGTCATGTCGGATTCTATGGCTACACCTTC. This rearrangement joins TRBV20-1 to TRBJ1-2; D uncertain. Per the germline V gene, CDR1 is DFQATT and CDR2 is SNEGSKA (reference sequence). Trimming removed 3 bases at V and 4 bases at J, with 12 bases between. The CDR3 totals 13 residues.

This clonotype was picked up a small number of times. This chain connects TRBV27 to TRBJ2-2; D uncertain. V dropped 3 bases and J dropped 3 bases, with 8 bases sitting between them. The CDR3 consists of 14 residues. Germline V lookup: CDR1 MNHEY, CDR2 SMNVEV (reference sequence). This CDR3 reads CASSFSLDTGELFF. In DNA, the CDR3 is TGTGCCAGCAGTTTCTCCCTAGACACCGGGGAGCTGTTTTTT.

This clonotype appeared a few times. The chain combines TRBV2 with TRBJ1-4, with D unclear. This CDR3 has 13 amino acids. Germline assignment: CDR1 SNHLY and CDR2 FYNNEI. Trimming shortened V by 4 bases and J by 6 bases, and 9 bases separated the two germline ends. CDR3 loop: CASSVAGYEKLFF. The CDR3 DNA follows: TGTGCCAGCAGTGTAGCTGGGTATGAAAAACTGTTTTTT.

This clonotype was observed a handful of times. The chain has TRBV4-1 and TRBJ1-2; no clear D. V was cut by 0 bases and J by 2 bases, with 7 bases left in between. There are 14 residues in the CDR3. Germline loops: CDR1 MGHRA, CDR2 YSYEKL. CDR3 loop: CASSQDEQNYGYTF. The CDR3 DNA follows: TGCGCCAGCAGCCAAGACGAACAGAACTATGGCTACACCTTC.

This clonotype was seen a few times. The V and J genes are TRBV12-3 or TRBV12-4 and TRBJ2-3; D possibly corresponds to TRBD1 (6 bases). This CDR3 comprises 16 residues. Trimming removed 7 bases from V and 4 bases from J, with 21 bases in between. The CDR3 spells CASTLIGQRFSDTQYF. The DNA for the CDR3 is TGTGCCAGCACCCTTATCGGACAGAGGTTTTCAGATACGCAGTATTTT.